Following are 30 T cell receptor beta chains from one sample sequenced in a study of T cell responses to AZD1222 COVID-19 vaccine (dated by TCRdb to about 2021). The sample's time point label is to be understood as: about 28 days (+/-7) after the second vaccine dose. The library came from the immunoSEQ multiplex PCR assay. The immuneACCESS repertoire file appears here via TCRdb, limited to in-frame rearrangements. These files lack a portion of the clones; in checked studies, under half of the deficit traces to unresolved V genes, and the cause of the others is not known. Recorded for this sample are 120,000 to 150,000 clones; 80% to 95% of them occurred a single time. The ten biggest clones cover 3.5% to 4.5% of the sample. Sequencing was performed on peripheral blood, taken 28 days after the second AZD1222 dose. These receptors originate from an adult who received the AZD1222 COVID-19 vaccine.

This clone was observed once. The chain employs TRBV6-2 or TRBV6-3 and TRBJ2-2; D tentatively fits TRBD1 or TRBD2 (5 bases each). Germline CDR1 MNHEY, CDR2 SVGEGT. V lost 5 bases and J 7 bases, leaving 11 bases between the germline ends. The CDR3 is 13 residues long. The CDR3 region has the DNA TGTGCCAGCAGTCGGGACCCCAGCGGGGAGCTGTTTTTT. Encoded protein: CASSRDPSGELFF.

The genes are TRBV7-9 and TRBJ2-1; TRBD1 or TRBD2 may be the D gene (6 bases each). The V end lost 2 bases, the J end lost 9 bases, and 11 bases lay between the germline ends. Germline CDR1 and CDR2: SEHNR and FQNEAQ (reference sequence). The CDR3 runs to 13 residues. CDR3 in amino acids: CASSLIQGGEQFF. CDR3 nucleotide sequence: TGTGCCAGCAGCTTAATACAGGGAGGTGAGCAGTTCTTC.

V gene TRBV5-6 combines with J gene TRBJ2-2, with D perhaps TRBD2 (6 bases). The CDR3 has 16 amino acids. The V gene's germline CDR1 is SGHDT and CDR2 YYEEEE. V was pared by 0 bases and J by 1 base, with 10 bases between. The CDR3 is CASSLGRRGNTGELFF. The CDR3 DNA reads TGTGCCAGCAGCTTGGGACGGAGGGGGAACACCGGGGAGCTGTTTTTT.

V gene TRBV5-1 combines with J gene TRBJ2-5; D remains unclear. The germline V gene encodes CDR1 SGHRS and CDR2 YFSETQ. V dropped 2 bases and J dropped 0 bases, with 8 bases sitting between them. This CDR3 comprises 14 residues. In nucleotides, the CDR3 is TGCGCCAGCAGCTTCAACCTGTACCAAGAGACCCAGTACTTC. Protein sequence: CASSFNLYQETQYF.

This clone was seen more than once but under ten times. The chain combines TRBV4-2 with TRBJ1-2; unclear D gene. CDR1 LGHNA and CDR2 YNFKEQ come from the germline V gene. CDR3 length: 13 amino acids. Trimming left V 0 bases short and J 8 bases short, with 10 bases between. CDR3: CASSQDWGAGYTF. The CDR3 nucleotides are TGTGCCAGCAGCCAAGACTGGGGTGCGGGCTACACCTTC.

This chain links TRBV3-1 (or the pseudogene TRBV3-2) with TRBJ1-5, with unresolved D. CDR1 and CDR2 from the germline V gene are LGHDT and YNNKEL (reference sequence). The V end was cut by 1 base, the J end by 7 bases, with 17 bases between. CDR3 length: 16 residues. This chain's CDR3 is CASSQGHPGTRQPQHF. The CDR3 DNA reads TGTGCCAGCAGCCAAGGGCACCCGGGAACGAGGCAGCCCCAGCATTTT.

The V and J genes are TRBV28 and TRBJ2-7; D gene uncertain. The CDR3 loop spans 11 amino acids. CDR1 is MDHEN, CDR2 SYDVKM, per germline. Trimming removed 2 bases from V and 7 bases from J, with 6 bases in between. The CDR3: CASSLGREQYF. CDR3 bases: TGTGCCAGCAGTTTAGGGCGGGAGCAGTACTTC.

The CDR3 region is CASRGRATANTGELFF. The CDR3 DNA is TGTGCCAGCAGGGGGAGAGCTACCGCGAACACCGGGGAGCTGTTTTTT. The chain joins TRBV11-2 to TRBJ2-2; D might be TRBD2 (5 bases). This CDR3 contains 16 residues. Deletions cut 6 bases from V and 0 bases from J, with 14 bases between. CDR1 is SGHAT, CDR2 FQNNGV, per germline.

The V call is TRBV2, the J call TRBJ1-5; TRBD1 matches at 7 bases. Germline values: CDR1 SNHLY, CDR2 FYNNEI. The CDR3 totals 16 residues. Trimming at V came to 6 bases and at J to 6 bases, leaving 14 bases not matched to a gene. Here the CDR3 DNA reads TGTGCCAGCAGCCCGGCAGGGGGGGGAGGACGTCAGCCCCAGCATTTT. Translated: CASSPAGGGGRQPQHF.

CDR3 sequence reads: CASSLGLAGYNEQFF. DNA of the CDR3: TGTGCCAGCAGCCTGGGACTAGCGGGGTACAATGAGCAGTTCTTC. The rearrangement links TRBV7-9 to TRBJ2-1; 13 positions match TRBD2. The trim removed 5 bases at V and 4 bases at J, leaving 2 bases unmatched. The CDR3 extends over 15 amino acids. Germline CDR1 is SEHNR and CDR2 is FQNEAQ (reference sequence).

The genes are TRBV7-9 and TRBJ2-7; D gene unclear. The CDR3 runs 13 residues. Germline values: CDR1 SEHNR, CDR2 FQNEAQ (reference sequence). Trimming stripped 5 bases from V and 0 bases from J, with 8 bases between. This CDR3 reads CASSAASSYEQYF. In nucleotides, the CDR3 is TGTGCCAGCAGCGCCGCGTCCTCCTACGAGCAGTACTTC.

The chain carries TRBV5-1 and TRBJ2-2; D uncertain. There are 14 residues in the CDR3. The germline CDR1 and CDR2 sequences are SGHRS and YFSETQ. Deletions cut 0 bases from V and 5 bases from J, with 8 bases between. As DNA, the CDR3 is TGCGCCAGCAGCTTGGCCTTTATGACCGGGGAGCTGTTTTTT. Translated, it gives CASSLAFMTGELFF.

CDR3 region: CASRGGLAGIYTQYF. Here the CDR3 DNA reads TGTGCCAGCAGGGGAGGTCTAGCGGGGATCTATACGCAGTATTTT. V is TRBV6-5 and J is TRBJ2-3; 9 bases are shared with TRBD2. In germline, CDR1 is MNHEY, CDR2 SVGAGI. V lost 6 bases, J lost 7 bases, and 11 bases stayed unmatched. The CDR3 runs 15 residues.

V is TRBV5-3 and J is TRBJ1-3; D remains unclear. TRBV5-3 is assigned to the ORF class and has an uncertain function. Trimming took 4 bases from V and 0 from J, leaving 11 bases between them. The CDR3 spans 15 residues. CDR3 in amino acids: CARSTKFNSGNTIYF. The CDR3 DNA reads TGTGCCAGAAGCACGAAGTTCAACTCTGGAAACACCATATATTTT.

The chain employs TRBV7-9 and TRBJ2-3; D perhaps matches TRBD1 (5 bases). Trimming cost V 2 bases and J 2 bases, with 23 bases left between them. This CDR3 contains 19 residues. In germline, CDR1 is SEHNR, CDR2 FQNEAQ (reference sequence). In DNA, the CDR3 is TGTGCCAGCAGCTTAAGGCAGGGCCTAACCAGGATTTTCACAGATACGCAGTATTTT. It encodes CASSLRQGLTRIFTDTQYF.

The chain is built from TRBV7-9 and TRBJ1-1; D is unresolved. CDR3 size: 14 residues. V gave up 1 base and J gave up 6 bases, with 12 bases separating them. Germline V gene data show CDR1 as SEHNR and CDR2 as FQNEAQ (reference sequence). This CDR3 is CASSLGQVSAEAFF. The CDR3 DNA reads TGTGCCAGCAGCTTAGGCCAGGTTAGCGCTGAAGCTTTCTTT.

In its sample, this clone was seen a few times. The chain has TRBV18 and TRBJ2-3; TRBD1 might be the D (6 bases). The CDR3 runs 16 residues. The V end was cut by 6 bases, the J end by 3 bases, with 19 bases between. Germline lookup yields CDR1 KGHSH and CDR2 LQKENI. The CDR3 spells CASSGLTGSGTDTQYF. DNA of the CDR3: TGTGCCAGCTCGGGGTTAACAGGGAGTGGAACAGATACGCAGTATTTT.

This chain joins TRBV11-2 and TRBJ2-7; possible D gene TRBD2, 6 bases. The length of the CDR3 is 14 residues. V lost 4 bases and J 3 bases, leaving 13 bases between the germline ends. Germline V lookup: CDR1 SGHAT, CDR2 FQNNGV. The CDR3 DNA sequence: TGTGCCAGCAGCTCCCTTCGGAGGGTCTACGAGCAGTACTTC. Amino acid sequence: CASSSLRRVYEQYF.

Notes on this clone: The junction departs from the called germline gene at one end, perhaps through a read error. The chain is built from TRBV27 and TRBJ2-7; possible D gene TRBD2, 6 bases. CDR3 length equals 16 residues. Germline V gene sequence: CDR1 MNHEY, CDR2 SMNVEV (reference sequence). DNA for the CDR3: TGTGTCAGCCTCCCTTCCAGGCGGGACGATTCCTACGAGCAGTACTTC. This encodes CVSLPSRRDDSYEQYF.

This clone was detected only once. This rearrangement joins TRBV19 to TRBJ1-6; D perhaps matches TRBD1 (5 bases). This CDR3 comprises 13 residues. The V end was cut by 6 bases, the J end by 8 bases, with 11 bases between. Germline V gene sequence: CDR1 LNHDA, CDR2 SQIVND (reference sequence). The CDR3 nucleotides read TGTGCCAGTAGCCTCCCAGGGTATTCACCCCTCCACTTT. Translation gives CASSLPGYSPLHF.

The rearrangement joins TRBV6-4 to TRBJ2-2, with TRBD2 identical over 8 bases. CDR3 length: 15 residues. Trimming removed 0 bases from V and 3 bases from J; junction bases left unmatched: 0. Per the germline V gene, CDR1 is MRHNA and CDR2 is SNTAGT. The CDR3 bases are TGTGCCAGCAGTGACTCTAGCGGGGACACCGGGGAGCTGTTTTTT. It codes for CASSDSSGDTGELFF.

The V and J genes are TRBV29-1 and TRBJ2-5, with D unclear. Germline lookup yields CDR1 SQVTM and CDR2 ANQGSEA. The CDR3 is 12 amino acids. V was cut by 1 base and J by 2 bases, with 5 bases left in between. DNA of the CDR3: TGCAGCGTTGAAGGTCGGCAAGAGACCCAGTACTTC. It encodes CSVEGRQETQYF.

The chain recombines TRBV12-3 or TRBV12-4 with TRBJ1-2, with 8 nucleotides matching TRBD1. The V gene end was trimmed by 11 bases and the J gene end by 7 bases; junction bases not matched to a gene: 9. The CDR3 has 12 residues. The CDR3 nucleotides read TGTGCCGGCTCGACAGGGGCCGGTGGCTACACCTTC. This translates into CAGSTGAGGYTF.

This chain joins TRBV6-5 and TRBJ1-1; D call uncertain. The CDR3 spans 12 residues. CDR1 is MNHEY and CDR2 is SVGAGI in the germline V gene. Trimming removed 9 bases from V and 4 bases from J, with 12 bases in between. This CDR3 reads CASITRGTEAFF. DNA for the CDR3: TGTGCCAGTATAACCCGGGGCACTGAAGCTTTCTTT.

The chain links TRBV11-2 to TRBJ1-2, with a tentative D call TRBD1 (5 bases). This CDR3 spans 15 amino acids. The germline V and J ends were trimmed by 5 bases and 12 bases, with 25 bases remaining between them. Germline V gene sequence: CDR1 SGHAT, CDR2 FQNNGV. The CDR3 sequence: CASSPSRARTPGDTF. The CDR3 DNA follows: TGTGCCAGCAGCCCCAGTCGGGCCCGGACACCTGGGGACACCTTC.

The DNA of the CDR3 is TGTGCCATCAGTGAGAGGGACAGGGCGGTTTCTGGCTACACCTTC. Translation: CAISERDRAVSGYTF. The rearrangement joins TRBV10-3 to TRBJ1-2, with 9 bases lining up with TRBD1. The germline gives CDR1 ENHRY, CDR2 SYGVKD. V gave up 2 bases and J gave up 7 bases; unmatched junction bases: 8. The CDR3 has 15 amino acids.

The V and J genes are TRBV7-9 and TRBJ1-1, with TRBD1 matching over 7 bases. J lost 1 base, V lost 5 bases, and 7 bases had no gene match. The CDR3 runs to 15 residues. Germline CDR1 reads SEHNR; CDR2 reads FQNEAQ (reference sequence). The CDR3 DNA reads as TGTGCCAGCAGCGCCCAGGGGGTGGAGAACACTGAAGCTTTCTTT. This gives the protein CASSAQGVENTEAFF.

This sequence joins TRBV2 and TRBJ2-2; D possibly corresponds to TRBD1 (6 bases). V was pared by 8 bases and J by 4 bases, with 14 bases between. This CDR3 comprises 14 residues. Germline values: CDR1 SNHLY, CDR2 FYNNEI. The CDR3 nucleotides are TGTGCCAGCCGATACGAGGACAGCACCGGGGAGCTGTTTTTT. It is translated as CASRYEDSTGELFF.

The chain couples TRBV19 to TRBJ1-4; D is perhaps TRBD1 (5 bases). The germline gives CDR1 LNHDA, CDR2 SQIVND (reference sequence). V was shortened by 3 bases and J by 6 bases, with 14 bases between the two germline ends. There are 15 residues in the CDR3. CDR3 sequence reads: CASSIPGTGYEKLFF. The CDR3 DNA reads as TGTGCCAGTAGTATTCCCGGGACGGGATATGAAAAACTGTTTTTT. The whole variable domain, remainder taken from reference TRBV19 and TRBJ1-4, is DGGITQSPKYLFRKEGQNVTLSCEQNLNHDAMYWYRQDPGQGLRLIYYSQIVNDFQKGDIAEGYSVSREKKESFPLTVTSAQKNPTAFYLCASSIPGTGYEKLFFGSGTQLSVL.

This chain joins TRBV9 and TRBJ2-3; D ambiguous. Between the trimmed V and J ends, which lost 1 base and 6 bases, there was a span of 6 bases. The CDR3 covers 12 residues. Germline V gene data show CDR1 as SGDLS and CDR2 as YYNGEE. CDR3 coding DNA: TGTGCCAGCAGCGTAAGCATCGATACGCAGTATTTT. This sequence encodes CASSVSIDTQYF. Looking up the rest from reference TRBV9 and TRBJ2-3 gives the full variable domain: DSGVTQTPKHLITATGQRVTLRCSPRSGDLSVYWYQQSLDQGLQFLIQYYNGEERAKGNILERFSAQQFPDLHSELNLSSLELGDSALYFCASSVSIDTQYFGPGTRLTVL.